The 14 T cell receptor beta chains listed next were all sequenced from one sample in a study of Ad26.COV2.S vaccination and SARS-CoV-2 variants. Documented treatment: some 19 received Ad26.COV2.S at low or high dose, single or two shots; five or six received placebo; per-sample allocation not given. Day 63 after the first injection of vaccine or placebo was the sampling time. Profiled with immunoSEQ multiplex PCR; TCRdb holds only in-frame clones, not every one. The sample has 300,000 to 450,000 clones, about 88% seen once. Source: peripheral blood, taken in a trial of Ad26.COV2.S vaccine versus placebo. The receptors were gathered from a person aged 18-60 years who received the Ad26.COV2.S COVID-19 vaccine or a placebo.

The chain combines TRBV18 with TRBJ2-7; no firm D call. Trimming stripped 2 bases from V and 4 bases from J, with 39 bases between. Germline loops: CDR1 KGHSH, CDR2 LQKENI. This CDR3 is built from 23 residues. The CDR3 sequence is CASSPFRTKTQRVNRANLYEQYF. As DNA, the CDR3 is TGTGCCAGCTCACCATTTAGAACAAAAACCCAACGGGTCAACAGAGCCAATTTATACGAGCAGTACTTC. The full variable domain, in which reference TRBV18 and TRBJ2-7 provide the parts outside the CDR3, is NAGVMQNPRHLVRRRGQEARLRCSPMKGHSHVYWYRQLPEEGLKFMVYLQKENIIDESGMPKERFSAEFPKEGPSILRIQQVVRGDSAAYFCASSPFRTKTQRVNRANLYEQYFGPGTRLTVT.

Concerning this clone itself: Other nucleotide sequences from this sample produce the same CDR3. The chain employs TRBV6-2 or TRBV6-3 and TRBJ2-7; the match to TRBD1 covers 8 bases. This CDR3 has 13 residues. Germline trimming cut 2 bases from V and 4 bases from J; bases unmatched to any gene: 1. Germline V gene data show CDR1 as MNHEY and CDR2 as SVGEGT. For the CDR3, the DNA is TGTGCCAGCAGTTACCAGGGGGCTTACGAGCAGTACTTC. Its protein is CASSYQGAYEQYF.

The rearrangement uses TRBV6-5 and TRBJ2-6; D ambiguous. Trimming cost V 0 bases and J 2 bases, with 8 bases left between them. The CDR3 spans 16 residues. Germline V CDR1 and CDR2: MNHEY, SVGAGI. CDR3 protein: CASSYSSGTGANVLTF. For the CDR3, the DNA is TGTGCCAGCAGTTACTCGTCGGGTACTGGGGCCAACGTCCTGACTTTC.

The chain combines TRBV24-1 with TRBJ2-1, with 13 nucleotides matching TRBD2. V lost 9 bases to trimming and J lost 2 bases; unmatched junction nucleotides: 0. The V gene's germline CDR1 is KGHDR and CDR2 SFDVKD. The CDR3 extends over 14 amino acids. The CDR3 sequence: CATGTSGAYNEQFF. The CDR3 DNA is TGTGCCACCGGGACTAGCGGGGCCTACAATGAGCAGTTCTTC.

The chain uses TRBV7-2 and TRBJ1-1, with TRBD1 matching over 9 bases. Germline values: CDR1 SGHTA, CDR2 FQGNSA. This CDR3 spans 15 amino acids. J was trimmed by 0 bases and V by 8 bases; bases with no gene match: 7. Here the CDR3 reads CASGKTGGMNTEAFF. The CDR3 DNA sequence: TGTGCCAGCGGGAAGACAGGGGGTATGAACACTGAAGCTTTCTTT.

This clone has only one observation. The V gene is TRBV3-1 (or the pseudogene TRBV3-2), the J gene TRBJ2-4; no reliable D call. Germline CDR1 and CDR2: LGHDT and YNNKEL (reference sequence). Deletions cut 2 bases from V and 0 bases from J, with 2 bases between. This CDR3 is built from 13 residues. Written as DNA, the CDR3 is TGTGCCAGCAGCCAACTAGCCAAAAACATTCAGTACTTC. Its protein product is CASSQLAKNIQYF.

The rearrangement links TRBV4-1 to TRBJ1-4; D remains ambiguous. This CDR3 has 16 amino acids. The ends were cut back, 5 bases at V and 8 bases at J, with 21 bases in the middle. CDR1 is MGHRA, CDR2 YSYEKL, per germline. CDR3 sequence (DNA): TGCGCCAGCAGCGAGTGGATAGGGAAAAGCGGGGAAAAACTGTTTTTT. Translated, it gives CASSEWIGKSGEKLFF.

CDR3 nucleotides: TGTGCCAGCAGTTTAAGCAGGGGGGGCTACACCTTC. Translation: CASSLSRGGYTF. The chain links TRBV12-3 or TRBV12-4 to TRBJ1-2, with 7 bases lining up with TRBD1. CDR3 length equals 12 residues. V shed 2 bases, J shed 8 bases, and the junction held 2 bases outside the gene matches.

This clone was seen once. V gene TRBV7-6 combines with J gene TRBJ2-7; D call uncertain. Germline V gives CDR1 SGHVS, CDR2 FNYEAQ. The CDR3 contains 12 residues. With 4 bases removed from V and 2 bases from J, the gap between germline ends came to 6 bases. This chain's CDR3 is CASSSDAYEQYF. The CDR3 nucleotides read TGTGCCAGCAGCTCCGACGCCTACGAGCAGTACTTC.

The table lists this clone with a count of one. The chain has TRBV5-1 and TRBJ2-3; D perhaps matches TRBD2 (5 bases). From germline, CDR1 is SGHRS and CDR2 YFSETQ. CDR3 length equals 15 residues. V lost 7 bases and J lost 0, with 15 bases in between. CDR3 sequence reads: CASARDGISTDTQYF. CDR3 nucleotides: TGCGCCAGCGCACGAGACGGGATTAGCACAGATACGCAGTATTTT.

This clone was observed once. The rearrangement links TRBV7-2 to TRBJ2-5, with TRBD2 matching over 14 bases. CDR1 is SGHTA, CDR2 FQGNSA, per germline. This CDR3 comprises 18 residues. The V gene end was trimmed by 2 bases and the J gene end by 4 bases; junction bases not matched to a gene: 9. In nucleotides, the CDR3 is TGTGCCAGCAGCTTAAGGGGAAGACTAGCGGGAGGGGGAGAGACCCAGTACTTC. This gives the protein CASSLRGRLAGGGETQYF.

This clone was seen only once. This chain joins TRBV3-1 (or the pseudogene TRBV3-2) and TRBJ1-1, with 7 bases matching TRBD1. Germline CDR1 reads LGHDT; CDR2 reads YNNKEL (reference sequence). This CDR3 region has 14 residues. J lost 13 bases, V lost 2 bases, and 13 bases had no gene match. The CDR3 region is CASSQSPGTGVVFF. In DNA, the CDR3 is TGTGCCAGCAGCCAAAGCCCTGGCACAGGGGTTGTTTTCTTT.

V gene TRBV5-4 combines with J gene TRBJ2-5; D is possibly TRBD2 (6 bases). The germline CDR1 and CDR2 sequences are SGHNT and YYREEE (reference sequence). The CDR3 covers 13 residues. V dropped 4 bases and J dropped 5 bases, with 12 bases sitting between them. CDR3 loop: CASSLPRGETQYF. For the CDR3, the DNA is TGTGCCAGCAGCCTCCCCCGGGGGGAGACCCAGTACTTC.

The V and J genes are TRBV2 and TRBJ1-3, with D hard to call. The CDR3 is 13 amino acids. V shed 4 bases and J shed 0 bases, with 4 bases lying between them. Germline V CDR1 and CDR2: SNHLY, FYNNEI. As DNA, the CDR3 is TGTGCCAGCAGTGGGACCTCTGGAAACACCATATATTTT. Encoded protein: CASSGTSGNTIYF.